This note documents a single TCR beta chain sequence. Its cognate antigen has yet to be identified. No base quality values were provided; no much bigger clone lies one nucleotide off. TCRB CDR3 regions were amplified from around 2.1 ug genomic DNA, or all available DNA if less, using the immunoSEQ assay. For multiplex PCR, 60 forward primers for TCR V beta segments and 13 reverse primers for J beta segments were used. To estimate the number of reads per starting template, synthetic control templates were added to each sample at limiting dilution. The Illumina HiSeq System generated sequencing reads of 87 bp. Concerning the study's data processing: PCR and sequencing errors were removed by merging closely related sequences with a nearest neighbor algorithm. TCR overlap was defined as the percentage of unique tumor TCR beta sequences that were also found in the peripheral blood of the same patient. TCRdb holds this immuneACCESS table with in-frame rearrangements only. Some clones are missing; in checked studies, unresolved V genes explain under half, and the rest has no known cause. V and J calls and clone size are copied from that table; D and trimming were computed from the DNA. The sample table records some 90,000 clones; 75% to 90% of these occur just once. Of the sample, 2% to 2.5% falls within the top ten clones.

Sample time point, as interpreted from the label and publication: after dendritic cell vaccination, including at tumor progression/relapse. Patients were selected for having adequate residual fresh-frozen tumor tissue and more than two years of available survival data. Molecular status otherwise varied across the glioblastoma patients, but none of them carried an isocitrate dehydrogenase mutation. PBMC were collected before vaccination, two weeks after the third vaccination, and at tumor progression if tumor progression occurred. The Qiagen DNeasy Blood extraction Kit was used to extract genomic DNA. The sample belongs to a study of glioma-infiltrating T cells after dendritic cell vaccination (dated by TCRdb to between 2015 and 2016). At the level of the whole study: The cohort comprised 15 glioblastoma patients from Phase I and II dendritic cell vaccination trials, 9 newly diagnosed and 6 with recurrent disease. The vaccine consisted of monocyte-derived dendritic cells cultured seven to eight days with IL-4 and GM-CSF, then pulsed overnight with autologous tumor lysate. Patients received autologous tumor lysate-pulsed dendritic cell vaccination between about 2002 and 2012. Patients received three intradermal dendritic cell vaccine injections at biweekly intervals in the arm below the axilla. Survival after dendritic cell vaccination was correlated with TCR sequencing metrics, including TIL content and tumor-blood repertoire overlap. In glioblastoma patients vaccinated with dendritic cells, deep sequencing of TCR beta CDR3 regions served to measure tumor-infiltrating lymphocyte content and to compare repertoires between tumor and blood. The paper's findings and limits, for the study overall: No direct relationship between TCR clonality and survival was found, suggesting that a diverse polyclonal response may matter. After dendritic cell vaccination, a higher estimated pretreatment TIL content predicted longer time to progression and overall survival. The response model built on TCR overlap across three groups was characterized as speculative, with prospective validation still needed. The cohort was small and heterogeneous, few patients had complete blood and tumor sets, and even fewer had initial-recurrent tumor pairs.

The germline V gene (reference sequence) supplies CDR1 SGHNT and CDR2 YYREEE. From the cysteine through the valine, the CDR3 covers 14 amino acids. The CDR3 DNA has 42 bases and is translated from base 1. The junction carries 13 bases between V and J, which are trimmed by 3 bases and 3 bases respectively. This clonotype was sampled from a human donor with glioblastoma. This specimen consisted of blood, obtained after dendritic cell vaccination. The chain is made from TRBV5-4 and TRBJ2-7; TRBD2 could be the D gene, as 6 bases match. The CDR3 region has the sequence CASSWDLGNYEQYV. In nucleotides, the sequence is TGTGCCAGCAGCTGGGACTTAGGAAACTACGAGCAGTACGTC.